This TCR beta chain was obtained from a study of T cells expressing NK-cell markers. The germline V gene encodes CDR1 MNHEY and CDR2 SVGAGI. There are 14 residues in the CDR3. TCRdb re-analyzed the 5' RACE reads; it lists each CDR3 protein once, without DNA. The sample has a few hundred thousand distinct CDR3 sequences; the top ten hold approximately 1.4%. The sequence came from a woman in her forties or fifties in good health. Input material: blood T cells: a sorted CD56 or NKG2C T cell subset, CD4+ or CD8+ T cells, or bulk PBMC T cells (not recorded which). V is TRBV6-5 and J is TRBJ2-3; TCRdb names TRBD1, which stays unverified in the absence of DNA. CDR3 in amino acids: CASSRNRGLDTQYF.